The TCR beta chain described here comes from a study of blood T cell repertoires in COVID-19 (dated by TCRdb to about 2020). At the level of the whole study: The collaborator samples originated in the United States, Italy and Spain and spanned the acute and convalescent phases of COVID-19. Nearly every sample came with metadata listing a de-identified subject ID, COVID-19 status, age in years and sex. The material from the prospective study consisted of cDNA or gDNA derived from T cells, B-cell-depleted T cells, or PBMCs. The samples were drawn from two sources: the first 160 participants of the ongoing ImmuneRACE study, and 1,254 subjects contributed by 6 global collaborators. Where HLA class I and class II types were available, the types were taken from metadata supplied by the sample provider, not from assay-based typing. Subjects who had been exposed to COVID-19, were actively infected with it, or had recovered from it provided the deeply sampled blood TCRbeta repertoires that made up the dataset. The repertoires were released in a freely available public database meant as a resource for research on the immune response to SARS-CoV-2.

There are a few counts of this clone. Its antigen is not yet known. Base qualities are missing; no much larger clone stands one base away. V is trimmed back by 7 bases and J by 4 bases, and the junction contains 6 bases that no gene match accounts for. Inclusive of the bounding cysteine and phenylalanine, the CDR3 is 13 residues long. Just the 39-base CDR3 DNA is kept, in frame starting at base 1. From a lookup of the germline V gene, CDR1 and CDR2 are LGHNA and YNFKEQ. Overall results and qualifications from the work: The quantity of clinical and demographic metadata differed by source and by participant and was supplied without curation.

TCRbeta CDR3 regions were amplified from genomic DNA using the immunoSEQ Assay, a bias-controlled multiplex PCR. The paper's processing steps were these. Within the assay, amplification of reference gene primers was used to estimate how many nucleated cells each sample contained. To quantify the absolute abundance of each unique TCRbeta CDR3 rearrangement, sequence reads were collapsed and filtered. Productive Simpson clonality was computed per sample as the square root of Simpson's diversity index over productive rearrangements. The table was pulled from immuneACCESS by TCRdb, which kept in-frame rearrangements only. Such tables lose some clones; where checked, under half of the loss comes from unresolved V genes, and the rest has no known cause. V and J calls and clone size are those listed in that table; D and trimming were worked out from the DNA. The sample table holds around 150,000 clones, of which approximately 80% were seen once. Clones ranked in the top ten supply approximately 3.6% of the sample.

Enrolling through a virtual design, the prospective study's participants ranged in age from roughly 18 to 90 years and lived across roughly 24 United States geographic areas. In the prospective study, cohorts were assigned on the basis of participant-reported clinical history obtained from a screening survey and a study questionnaire. Recovered participants in ImmuneRACE Cohort 3 were defined by two consecutive negative NP/OP PCR tests, clearance by a healthcare professional, or resolution of symptoms. In the prospective study, mobile phlebotomists collected whole blood, serum and a nasopharyngeal or oropharyngeal swab from each participant. Prospective study participants could optionally give additional blood draws and questionnaires over an approximately two-month period. Blood samples from the prospective study were shipped frozen or at room temperature prior to DNA extraction.

Rearrangement joined TRBV4-2 to TRBJ1-2, with 7 bases in between that match TRBD1. The sequence was collected from a woman aged 55-70 years who had recovered from COVID-19. Sample: PBMCs or T cells enriched from blood (not recorded which). The CDR3 protein is CASTQTGIYGYTF. The nucleotides read TGTGCCAGCACCCAGACAGGGATCTATGGCTACACCTTC.